This entry is about one TCR beta chain. Its antigen is undetermined. The entry originates in a study of blood T cells in healthy people across ages. Study summary: In model experiments, template switching was able to capture about one barcoded beta molecule for every two T cells that were present. Overall study findings and caveats: In these data, TCR beta diversity tracked strongly with naive T cell percentage. With age, beta diversity per million T cells declined roughly linearly, significantly by 35 to 40.

CDR1 is SGHTA and CDR2 is FQGNSA in the germline V gene. Trimming pared 2 bases from V and 13 bases from J, leaving 15 bases between. This CDR3 is 13 amino acids long. Primers used in a second PCR of about 6 to 11 cycles were a sample-barcoded 5' primer and a J-beta primer mix. Individual samples furnished no less than 2.5 million CDR3-containing paired-end reads apiece. TCRdb passed the 5' RACE reads through MiXCR, listing each CDR3 protein once. The table includes over 600,000 distinct CDR3 sequences, roughly three fifths detected once. Source material: blood. This chain uses TRBV7-2 with TRBJ2-1, with D unresolved. The receptor was isolated from a man in his forties or fifties in good health. CDR3 sequence (DNA): TGTGCCAGCAGCTTACAACTGGGGTTCAATCAGTTCTTC. It yields the protein CASSLQLGFNQFF. Supplemented by reference TRBV7-2 and TRBJ2-1, the full variable domain reads GAGVSQSPSNKVTEKGKDVELRCDPISGHTALYWYRQSLGQGLEFLIYFQGNSAPDKSGLPSDRFSAERTGGSVSTLTIQRTQQEDSAVYLCASSLQLGFNQFFGPGTRLTVL.